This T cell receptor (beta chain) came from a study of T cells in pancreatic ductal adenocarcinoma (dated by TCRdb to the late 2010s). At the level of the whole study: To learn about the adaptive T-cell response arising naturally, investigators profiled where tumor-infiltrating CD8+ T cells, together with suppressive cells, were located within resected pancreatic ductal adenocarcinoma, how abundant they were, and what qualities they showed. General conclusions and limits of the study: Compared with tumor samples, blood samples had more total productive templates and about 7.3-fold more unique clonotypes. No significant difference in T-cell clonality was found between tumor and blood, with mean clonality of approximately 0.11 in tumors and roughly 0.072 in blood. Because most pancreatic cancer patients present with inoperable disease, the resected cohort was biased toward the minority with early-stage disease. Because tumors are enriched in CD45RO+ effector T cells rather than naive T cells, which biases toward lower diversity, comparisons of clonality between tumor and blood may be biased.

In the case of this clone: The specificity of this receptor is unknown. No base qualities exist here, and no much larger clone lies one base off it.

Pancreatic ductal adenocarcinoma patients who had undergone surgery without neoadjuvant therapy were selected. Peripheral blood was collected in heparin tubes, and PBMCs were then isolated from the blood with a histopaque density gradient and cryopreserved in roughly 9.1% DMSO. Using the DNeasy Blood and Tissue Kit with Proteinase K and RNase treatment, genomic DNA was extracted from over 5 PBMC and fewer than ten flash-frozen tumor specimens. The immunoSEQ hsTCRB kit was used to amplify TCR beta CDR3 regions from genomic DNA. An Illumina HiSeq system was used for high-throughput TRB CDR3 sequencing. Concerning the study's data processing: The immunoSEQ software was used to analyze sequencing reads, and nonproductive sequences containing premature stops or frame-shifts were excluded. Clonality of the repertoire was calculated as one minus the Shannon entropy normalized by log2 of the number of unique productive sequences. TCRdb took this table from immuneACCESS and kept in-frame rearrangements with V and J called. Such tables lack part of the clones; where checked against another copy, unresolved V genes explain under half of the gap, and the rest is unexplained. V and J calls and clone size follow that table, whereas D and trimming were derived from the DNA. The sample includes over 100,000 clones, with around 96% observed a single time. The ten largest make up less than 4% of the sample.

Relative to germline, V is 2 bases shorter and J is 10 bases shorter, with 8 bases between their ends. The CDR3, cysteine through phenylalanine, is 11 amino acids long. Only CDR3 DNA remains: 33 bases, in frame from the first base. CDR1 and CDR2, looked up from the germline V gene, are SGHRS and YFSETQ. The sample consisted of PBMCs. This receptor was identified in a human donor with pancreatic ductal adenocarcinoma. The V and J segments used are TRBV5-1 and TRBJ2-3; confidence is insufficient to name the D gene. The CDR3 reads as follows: CASSLGQAQYF. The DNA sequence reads TGCGCCAGCAGCTTAGGTCAGGCGCAGTATTTT. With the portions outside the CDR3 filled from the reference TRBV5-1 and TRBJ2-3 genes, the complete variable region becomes KAGVTQTPRYLIKTRGQQVTLSCSPISGHRSVSWYQQTPGQGLQFLFEYFSETQRNKGNFPGRFSGRQFSNSRSEMNVSTLELGDSALYLCASSLGQAQYFGPGTRLTVL.